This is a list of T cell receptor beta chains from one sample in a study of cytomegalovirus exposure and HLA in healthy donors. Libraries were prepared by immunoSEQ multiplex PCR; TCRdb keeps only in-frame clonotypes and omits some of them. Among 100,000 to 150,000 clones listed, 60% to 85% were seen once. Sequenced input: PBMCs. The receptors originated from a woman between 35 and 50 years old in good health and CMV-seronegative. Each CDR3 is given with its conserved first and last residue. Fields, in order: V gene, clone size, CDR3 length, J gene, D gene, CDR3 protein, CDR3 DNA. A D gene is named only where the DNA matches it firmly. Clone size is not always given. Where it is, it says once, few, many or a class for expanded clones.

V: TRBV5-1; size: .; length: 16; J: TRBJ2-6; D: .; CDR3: CASSFLPTSGANGLTF; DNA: TGCGCCAGCAGCTTCCTCCCGACCTCTGGGGCCAACGGCCTGACTTTC
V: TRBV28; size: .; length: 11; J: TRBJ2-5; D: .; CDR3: CASSLRETQYF; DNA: TGTGCCAGCAGTCTTAGAGAGACCCAGTACTTC
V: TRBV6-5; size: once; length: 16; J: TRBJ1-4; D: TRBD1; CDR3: CASSYSSGQGREKLFF; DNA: TGTGCCAGCAGTTACTCCAGCGGACAGGGCCGGGAAAAACTGTTTTTT
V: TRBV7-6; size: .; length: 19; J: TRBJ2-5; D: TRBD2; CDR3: CASSLVQSAAGGVQETQYF; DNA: TGTGCCAGCAGCTTAGTACAGTCCGCGGCGGGAGGGGTACAAGAGACCCAGTACTTC
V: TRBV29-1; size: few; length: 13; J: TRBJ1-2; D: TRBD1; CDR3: CSVETGTGKGNTF; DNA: TGCAGCGTTGAGACCGGGACAGGGAAAGGGAACACCTTC
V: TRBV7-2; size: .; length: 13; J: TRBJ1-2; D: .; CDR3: CASSLTEGLGYTF; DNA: TGTGCCAGCAGCTTAACGGAGGGGTTGGGCTACACCTTC
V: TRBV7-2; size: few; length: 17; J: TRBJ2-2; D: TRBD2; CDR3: CASSPAGTSENTGELFF; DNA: TGTGCCAGCAGCCCCGCCGGGACTAGCGAGAACACCGGGGAGCTGTTTTTT
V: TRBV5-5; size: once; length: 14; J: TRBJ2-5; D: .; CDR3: CASSLGLFQETQYF; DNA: TGTGCCAGCAGCTTGGGACTGTTCCAAGAGACCCAGTACTTC
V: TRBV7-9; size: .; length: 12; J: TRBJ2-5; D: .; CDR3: CSSMTSQETQYF; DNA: TGTTCCAGCATGACAAGTCAAGAGACCCAGTACTTC
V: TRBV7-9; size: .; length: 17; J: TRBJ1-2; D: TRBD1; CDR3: CASSHGDRDNRRYGYTF; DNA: TGTGCCAGCAGCCATGGGGACAGGGATAATCGCCGCTATGGCTACACCTTC
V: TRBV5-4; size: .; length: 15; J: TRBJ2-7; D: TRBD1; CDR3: CASSLSGQGAYEQYF; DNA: TGTGCCAGCAGCTTGTCGGGACAGGGGGCCTACGAGCAGTACTTC
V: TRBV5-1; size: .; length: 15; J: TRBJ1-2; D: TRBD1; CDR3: CASSLEEGARYGYTF; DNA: TGCGCCAGCAGCTTGGAAGAGGGGGCGCGGTATGGCTACACCTTC
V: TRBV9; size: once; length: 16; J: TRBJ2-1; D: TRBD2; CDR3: CASSPGGLAGNNEQFF; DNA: TGTGCCAGCAGCCCTGGGGGACTAGCGGGAAACAATGAGCAGTTCTTC
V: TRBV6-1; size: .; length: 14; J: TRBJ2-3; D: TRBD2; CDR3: CASSPGLAADTQYF; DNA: TGTGCCAGCAGTCCGGGACTAGCGGCAGATACGCAGTATTTT
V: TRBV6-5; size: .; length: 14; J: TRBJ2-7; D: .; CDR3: CASSPVLSSHEQYF; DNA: TGTGCCAGCAGCCCCGTTTTGAGCTCCCACGAGCAGTACTTC
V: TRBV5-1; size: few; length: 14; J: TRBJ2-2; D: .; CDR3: CASSLGLVAGELFF; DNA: TGCGCCAGCAGCTTGGGACTAGTGGCCGGGGAGCTGTTTTTT
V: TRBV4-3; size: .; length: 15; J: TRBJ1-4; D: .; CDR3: CASSQEGQGSEKLFF; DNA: TGCGCCAGCAGCCAAGAGGGGCAGGGAAGTGAAAAACTGTTTTTT
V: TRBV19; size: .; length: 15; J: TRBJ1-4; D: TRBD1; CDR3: CASSIFGTASEKLFF; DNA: TGTGCCAGTAGTATATTCGGGACAGCTTCTGAAAAACTGTTTTTT
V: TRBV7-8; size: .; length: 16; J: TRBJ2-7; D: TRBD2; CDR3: CASSAGQTSGTYEQYF; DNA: TGTGCCAGCAGCGCGGGCCAGACTAGCGGGACCTACGAGCAGTACTTC
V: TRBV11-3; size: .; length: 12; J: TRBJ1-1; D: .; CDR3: CASSHRNTEAFF; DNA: TGTGCCAGCAGTCACAGGAACACTGAAGCTTTCTTT
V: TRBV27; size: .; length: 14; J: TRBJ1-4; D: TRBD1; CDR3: CASSRQGLVEKLFF; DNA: TGTGCCAGCAGCAGACAGGGATTGGTTGAAAAACTGTTTTTT
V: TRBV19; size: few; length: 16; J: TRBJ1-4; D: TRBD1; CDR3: CASSASGQDGNEKLFF; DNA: TGTGCCAGTAGTGCCTCCGGACAGGACGGGAATGAAAAACTGTTTTTT
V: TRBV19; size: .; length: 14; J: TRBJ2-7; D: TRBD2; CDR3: CASRSSGRPYEQYF; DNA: TGTGCCAGCCGTTCTAGCGGGAGACCGTACGAGCAGTACTTC
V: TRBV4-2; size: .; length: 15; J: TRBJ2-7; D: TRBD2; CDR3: CASSQGLAGGVEQYF; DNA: TGTGCCAGCAGCCAAGGACTAGCGGGAGGGGTGGAGCAGTACTTC
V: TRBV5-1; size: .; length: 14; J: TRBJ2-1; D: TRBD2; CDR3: CASSLELAGYEQFF; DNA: TGCGCCAGCAGCTTGGAACTAGCGGGATATGAGCAGTTCTTC
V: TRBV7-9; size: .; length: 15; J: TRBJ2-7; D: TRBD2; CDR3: CASSTGTSGSYEQYF; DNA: TGTGCCAGCAGCACAGGGACTAGCGGCTCCTACGAGCAGTACTTC
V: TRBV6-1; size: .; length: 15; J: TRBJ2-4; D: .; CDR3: CASMGDTISKNSQYF; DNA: TGTGCCAGCATGGGGGACACCATCTCAAAAAACAGTCAGTACTTC
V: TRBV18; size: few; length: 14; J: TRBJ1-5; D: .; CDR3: CASSSGGVGQPQHF; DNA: TGTGCCAGCTCATCTGGGGGGGTCGGGCAGCCCCAGCATTTT
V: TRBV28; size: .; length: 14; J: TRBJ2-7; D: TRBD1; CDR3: CASQTRTGGDEQYF; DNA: TGTGCCAGCCAGACCCGGACAGGGGGCGACGAGCAGTACTTC
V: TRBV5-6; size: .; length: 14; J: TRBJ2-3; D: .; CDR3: CASSLYPAGDTQYF; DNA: TGTGCCAGCAGCTTGTATCCTGCAGGGGATACGCAGTATTTT
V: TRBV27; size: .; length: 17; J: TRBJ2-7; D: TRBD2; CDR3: CASSFLSRSGSNYEQYF; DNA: TGTGCCAGCAGTTTCCTGTCTCGTAGCGGGAGTAACTACGAGCAGTACTTC
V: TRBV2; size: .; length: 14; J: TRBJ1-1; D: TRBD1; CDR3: CASRGQGGWTEAFF; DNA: TGTGCCAGCAGGGGACAGGGCGGGTGGACTGAAGCTTTCTTT
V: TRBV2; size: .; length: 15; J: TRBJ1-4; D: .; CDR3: CASRSGQPGGEKLFF; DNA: TGTGCCAGCAGATCCGGACAGCCCGGGGGGGAAAAACTGTTTTTT
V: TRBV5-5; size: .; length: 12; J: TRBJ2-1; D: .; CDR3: CASSLWGEKQFF; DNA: TGTGCCAGCAGCTTGTGGGGAGAAAAGCAGTTCTTC
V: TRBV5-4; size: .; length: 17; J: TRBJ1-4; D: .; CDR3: CASSRSRVGKGEEKLFF; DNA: TGTGCCAGCAGCCGATCGAGGGTTGGGAAGGGAGAAGAAAAACTGTTTTTT
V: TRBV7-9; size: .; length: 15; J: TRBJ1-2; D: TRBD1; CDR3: CASSAKPGGADGYTF; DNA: TGTGCCAGCAGCGCGAAGCCAGGGGGCGCGGATGGCTACACCTTC
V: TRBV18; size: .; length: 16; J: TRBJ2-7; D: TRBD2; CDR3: CASSPPGGGSSYEQYF; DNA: TGTGCCAGCTCACCACCGGGCGGCGGGAGCTCCTACGAGCAGTACTTC
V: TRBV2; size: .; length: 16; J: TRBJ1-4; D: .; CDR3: CASSGAPGMTLEKLFF; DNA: TGTGCCAGCAGTGGAGCCCCCGGGATGACGTTAGAAAAACTGTTTTTT
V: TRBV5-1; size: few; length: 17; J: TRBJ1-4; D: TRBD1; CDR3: CASSLEGRGRGNEKLFF; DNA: TGCGCCAGCAGCTTGGAGGGCAGGGGGCGAGGTAATGAAAAACTGTTTTTT
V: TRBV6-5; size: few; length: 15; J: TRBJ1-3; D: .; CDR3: CASKRLPVSGNTIYF; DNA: TGTGCCAGCAAGCGGCTACCCGTCTCTGGAAACACCATATATTTT
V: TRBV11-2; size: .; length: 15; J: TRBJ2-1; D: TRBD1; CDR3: CASSSGQGGYNEQFF; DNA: TGTGCCAGCAGCTCGGGACAGGGGGGGTACAATGAGCAGTTCTTC
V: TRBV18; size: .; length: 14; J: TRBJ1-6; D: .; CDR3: CASSYRVPDSPLHF; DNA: TGTGCCAGCTCATACCGGGTCCCGGATTCACCCCTCCACTTT
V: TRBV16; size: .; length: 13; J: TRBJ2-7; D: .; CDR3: CASSQQGFGEQYF; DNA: TGTGCCAGCAGCCAGCAGGGTTTCGGAGAGCAGTACTTC
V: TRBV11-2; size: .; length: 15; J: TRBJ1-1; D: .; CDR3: CASSLGPGGNTEAFF; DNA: TGTGCCAGCAGCTTAGGCCCCGGGGGGAACACTGAAGCTTTCTTT
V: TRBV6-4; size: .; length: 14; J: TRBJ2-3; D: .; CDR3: CASSETAQGNTQYF; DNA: TGTGCCAGCAGTGAAACCGCGCAGGGAAATACGCAGTATTTT
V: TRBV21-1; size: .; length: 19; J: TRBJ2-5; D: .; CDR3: CASSKEGGLAGGNQETQYF; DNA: TGTGCCAGCAGCAAAGAGGGAGGGCTAGCGGGAGGCAACCAAGAGACCCAGTACTTC
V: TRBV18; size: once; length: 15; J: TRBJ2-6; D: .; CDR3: CASSPSNPGANGLTF; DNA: TGTGCCAGCTCACCATCTAACCCTGGGGCCAACGGCCTGACTTTC
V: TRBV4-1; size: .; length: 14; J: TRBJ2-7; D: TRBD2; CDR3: CAGSQGEGPYEQYF; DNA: TGCGCCGGCAGCCAAGGGGAGGGCCCCTACGAGCAGTACTTC
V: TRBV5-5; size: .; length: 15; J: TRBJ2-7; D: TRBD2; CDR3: CASSPGVGGGYEQYF; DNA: TGTGCCAGCAGCCCTGGCGTGGGCGGGGGGTACGAGCAGTACTTC
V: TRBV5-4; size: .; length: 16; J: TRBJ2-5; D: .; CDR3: CASSLVQGLGQETQYF; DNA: TGTGCCAGCAGCTTGGTCCAGGGGTTGGGGCAAGAGACCCAGTACTTC
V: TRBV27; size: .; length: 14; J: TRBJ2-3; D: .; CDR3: CASSTWNSKGTQYF; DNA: TGTGCCAGCAGTACCTGGAATAGCAAAGGTACGCAGTATTTT
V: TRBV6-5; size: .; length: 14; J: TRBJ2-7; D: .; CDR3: CASSPSQAYYEQYF; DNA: TGTGCCAGCAGCCCAAGTCAGGCCTACTACGAGCAGTACTTC
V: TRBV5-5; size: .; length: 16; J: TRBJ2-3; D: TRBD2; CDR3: CASSLIPAGRSDTQYF; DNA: TGTGCCAGCAGCTTGATTCCAGCGGGAAGGTCAGATACGCAGTATTTT
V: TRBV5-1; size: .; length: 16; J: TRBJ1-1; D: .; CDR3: CASTPYTGQGNTEAFF; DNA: TGCGCCAGCACTCCCTACACAGGGCAGGGGAACACTGAAGCTTTCTTT
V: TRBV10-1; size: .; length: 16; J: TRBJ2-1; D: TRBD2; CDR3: CASSESGGRAYNEQFF; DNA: TGCGCCAGCAGTGAGTCAGGCGGGAGGGCCTACAATGAGCAGTTCTTC
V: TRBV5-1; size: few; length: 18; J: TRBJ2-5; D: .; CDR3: CASRPDSSLTGPKETQYF; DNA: TGCGCCAGCAGGCCCGACTCCTCCCTGACAGGACCTAAAGAGACCCAGTACTTC